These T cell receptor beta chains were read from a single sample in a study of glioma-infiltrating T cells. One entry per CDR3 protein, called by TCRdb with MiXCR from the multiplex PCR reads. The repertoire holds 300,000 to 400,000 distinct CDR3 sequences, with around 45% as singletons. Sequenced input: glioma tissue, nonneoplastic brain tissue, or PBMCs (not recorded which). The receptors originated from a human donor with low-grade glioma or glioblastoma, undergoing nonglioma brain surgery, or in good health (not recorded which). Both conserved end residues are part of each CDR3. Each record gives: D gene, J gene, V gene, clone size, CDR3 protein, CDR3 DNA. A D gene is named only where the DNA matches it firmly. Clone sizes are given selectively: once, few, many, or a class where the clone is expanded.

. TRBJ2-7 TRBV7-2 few CASSSRFSYEQYF TGTGCCAGCAGCTCCAGATTCTCCTACGAGCAGTACTTC
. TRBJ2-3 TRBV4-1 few CASSQDRWGGTDTQYF TGCGCCAGCAGCCAAGATCGATGGGGAGGCACAGATACGCAGTATTTT
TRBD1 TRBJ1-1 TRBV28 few CASSLHRGPPNTEAFF TGTGCCAGCAGTTTACACAGGGGGCCCCCAAACACTGAAGCTTTCTTT
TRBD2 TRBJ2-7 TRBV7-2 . CASSTRLAGGQPYEQYF TGTGCCAGCAGCACACGACTAGCGGGAGGCCAACCCTACGAGCAGTACTTC
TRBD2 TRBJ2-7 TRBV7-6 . CASSFRGSSYNEQYF TGTGCCAGCAGCTTCCGCGGGAGCTCCTACAATGAGCAGTACTTC
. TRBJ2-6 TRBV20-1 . CSARSSGANVLTF TGCAGTGCTAGGAGCTCTGGGGCCAACGTCCTGACTTTC
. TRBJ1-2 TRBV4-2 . CASSQESFWGYTF TGTGCCAGCAGCCAAGAGAGCTTCTGGGGCTACACCTTC
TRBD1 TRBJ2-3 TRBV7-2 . CASSMTGGVADTQYF TGTGCCAGCAGCATGACAGGGGGCGTCGCAGATACGCAGTATTTT
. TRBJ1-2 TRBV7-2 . CASSNSTRNYGYTF TGTGCCAGCAGCAACTCGACAAGAAACTATGGCTACACCTTC
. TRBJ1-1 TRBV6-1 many CASSLGLPPNTEAFF TGTGCCAGCAGTTTGGGTCTCCCTCCTAACACTGAAGCTTTCTTT